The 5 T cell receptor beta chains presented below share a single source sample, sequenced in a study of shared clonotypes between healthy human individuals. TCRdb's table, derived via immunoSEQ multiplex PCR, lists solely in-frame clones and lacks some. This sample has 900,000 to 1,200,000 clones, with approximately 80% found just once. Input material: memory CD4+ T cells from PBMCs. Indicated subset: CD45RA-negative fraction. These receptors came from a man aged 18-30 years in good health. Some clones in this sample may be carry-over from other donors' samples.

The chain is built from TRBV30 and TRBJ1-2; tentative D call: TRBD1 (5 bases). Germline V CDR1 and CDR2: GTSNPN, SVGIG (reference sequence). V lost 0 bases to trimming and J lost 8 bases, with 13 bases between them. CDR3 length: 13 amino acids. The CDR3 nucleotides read TGTGCCTGGAGTGTAGGGACGGCTCTAGGCTACACCTTC. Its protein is CAWSVGTALGYTF.

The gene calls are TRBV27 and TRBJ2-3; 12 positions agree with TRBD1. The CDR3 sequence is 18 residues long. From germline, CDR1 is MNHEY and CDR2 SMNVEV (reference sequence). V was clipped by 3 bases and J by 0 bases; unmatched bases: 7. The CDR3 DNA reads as TGTGCCAGCAGTTTGACCCCGGGACAGGGGGCAAGCACAGATACGCAGTATTTT. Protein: CASSLTPGQGASTDTQYF.

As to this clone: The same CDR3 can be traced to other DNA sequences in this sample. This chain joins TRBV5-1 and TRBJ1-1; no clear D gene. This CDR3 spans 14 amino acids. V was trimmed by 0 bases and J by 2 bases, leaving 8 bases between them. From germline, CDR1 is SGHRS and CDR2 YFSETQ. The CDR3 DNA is TGCGCCAGCAGCTTGGAGGCCGGTAACACTGAAGCTTTCTTT. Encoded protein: CASSLEAGNTEAFF.

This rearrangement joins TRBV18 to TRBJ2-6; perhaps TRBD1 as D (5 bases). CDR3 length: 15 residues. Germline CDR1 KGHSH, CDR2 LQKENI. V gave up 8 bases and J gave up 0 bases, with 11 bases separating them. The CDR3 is CASLQVNSGANVLTF. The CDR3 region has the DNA TGTGCCAGCCTACAGGTTAACTCTGGGGCCAACGTCCTGACTTTC.

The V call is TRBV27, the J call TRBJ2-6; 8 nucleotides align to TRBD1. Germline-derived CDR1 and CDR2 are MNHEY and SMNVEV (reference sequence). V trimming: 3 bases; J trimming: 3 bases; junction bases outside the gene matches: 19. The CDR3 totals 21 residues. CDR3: CASSFSLWFGQGLGGANVLTF. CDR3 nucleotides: TGTGCCAGCAGTTTTTCCCTCTGGTTTGGACAGGGCTTAGGTGGGGCCAACGTCCTGACTTTC.